The 25 T cell receptor beta chains reported below all come from one sample, sequenced in a study of identical twins. TCRdb reanalysed the 5' RACE reads using MiXCR and keeps one entry per CDR3 protein. This sample has just under 650,000 distinct CDR3 sequences, with about 7.6% found just once. The same data also contributed to another study, on yellow fever vaccine responses in identical twins.

Sequencing was performed on PBMCs. The receptors originated from a woman aged 18-29 years in good health.

This clonotype has only a few counts. The gene calls are TRBV19 and TRBJ1-2; no reliable D call. Germline V gives CDR1 LNHDA, CDR2 SQIVND (reference sequence). This CDR3 has 15 residues. The ends were cut back, 3 bases at V and 6 bases at J, with 17 bases in the middle. The CDR3 sequence is CASSILDAKTHGYTF. The CDR3 DNA reads as TGTGCCAGTAGTATCTTAGACGCAAAAACCCATGGCTACACCTTC.

This clonotype was recorded a few times. This chain uses TRBV27 with TRBJ2-2, with D perhaps TRBD2 (5 bases). V was trimmed by 8 bases and J by 6 bases, leaving 19 bases between them. The CDR3 runs 15 residues. The germline CDR1 and CDR2 sequences are MNHEY and SMNVEV (reference sequence). CDR3 region: CASQTVGFGAGELFF. CDR3 nucleotide sequence: TGTGCCAGCCAGACGGTTGGGTTCGGGGCCGGGGAGCTGTTTTTT.

The V and J genes are TRBV20-1 and TRBJ1-2; 7 nucleotides align to TRBD1. V shed 1 base and J 2 bases; nucleotides not matched to a gene: 7. Germline-derived CDR1 and CDR2 are DFQATT and SNEGSKA (reference sequence). CDR3 length: 15 amino acids. The chain's CDR3 is CSARGIGTVNYGYTF. The CDR3 DNA reads TGCAGTGCTAGAGGTATCGGGACAGTAAACTATGGCTACACCTTC.

This clonotype was picked up a small number of times. This chain links TRBV6-4 with TRBJ2-3, with 10 bases that match TRBD1. V was pared by 2 bases and J by 10 bases, with 9 bases of the junction left unmatched. The CDR3 loop spans 15 amino acids. CDR1 and CDR2 (germline): MRHNA, SNTAGT. In DNA form, the CDR3 reads TGTGCCAGCAGTGACGAGGACAGGGGGGGAGAAGCGCAGTATTTT. Its translation is CASSDEDRGGEAQYF.

This clonotype was detected many times. This chain links TRBV7-9 with TRBJ2-1; perhaps TRBD1 as D (5 bases). Per the germline V gene, CDR1 is SEHNR and CDR2 is FQNEAQ (reference sequence). The CDR3 contains 13 residues. V gave up 7 bases and J gave up 2 bases, with 9 bases separating them. CDR3 amino acids: CASTRAPYNEQFF. In DNA, the CDR3 is TGTGCCAGCACCAGGGCGCCCTACAATGAGCAGTTCTTC.

This clonotype appeared a few times. J is TRBJ2-7 and V is TRBV7-2, with no clear D. The CDR3 runs to 13 residues. Trimming stripped 5 bases from V and 3 bases from J, with 11 bases between. Germline CDR1 is SGHTA and CDR2 is FQGNSA. The CDR3 here is CASSPQIGYEQYF. The CDR3 coding sequence is TGTGCCAGCAGCCCACAAATCGGCTACGAGCAGTACTTC. Full variable domain (remainder filled in from reference TRBV7-2 and TRBJ2-7): GAGVSQSPSNKVTEKGKDVELRCDPISGHTALYWYRQSLGQGLEFLIYFQGNSAPDKSGLPSDRFSAERTGGSVSTLTIQRTQQEDSAVYLCASSPQIGYEQYFGPGTRLTVT.

This clonotype has only a few counts. The genes are TRBV5-1 and TRBJ2-7, with D perhaps TRBD2 (5 bases). The ends were cut back, 0 bases at V and 6 bases at J, with 16 bases in the middle. The CDR3 loop spans 15 amino acids. Looked up from germline, CDR1 is SGHRS and CDR2 is YFSETQ. The CDR3 sequence is CASSLAITGTVEQYF. In DNA, the CDR3 is TGCGCCAGCAGCTTGGCCATAACGGGAACAGTCGAGCAGTACTTC.

This clonotype was counted ten times or more. J is TRBJ2-3 and V is TRBV6-1; 12 bases agree with TRBD2. In germline, CDR1 is MNHNS, CDR2 SASEGT. The CDR3 covers 15 residues. Losses at the gene ends were 6 bases for V and 2 bases for J; bases not matched to a gene: 3. CDR3 sequence: CASRGLAGNTDTQYF. Written as DNA, the CDR3 is TGTGCCAGCAGAGGACTAGCGGGGAACACAGATACGCAGTATTTT.

On this clonotype itself: Being one base from a much bigger clone, this may be a read error. As the CDR3 is not closed by the conserved phenylalanine or tryptophan, this likely results from a read error. The chain couples TRBV5-8 to TRBJ1-2, with D hard to call. Trimming took 3 bases from V and 2 from J, leaving 14 bases between them. CDR1 and CDR2 (germline): SGHTS, YDEGEE. The CDR3 is made up of 15 amino acids. The CDR3 protein is CASSSSPPRNYGYTS. The DNA for the CDR3 is TGTGCCAGCAGCTCCAGTCCCCCACGAAACTATGGCTACACCTCC.

This clonotype was seen many times. This chain uses TRBV5-1 with TRBJ2-2; D remains unclear. Germline-derived CDR1 and CDR2 are SGHRS and YFSETQ. Trimming shortened V by 1 base and J by 0 bases, and 7 bases separated the two germline ends. The CDR3 runs 15 residues. The CDR3 loop reads CASSLYASNTGELFF. CDR3 nucleotides: TGCGCCAGCAGCTTGTACGCGTCGAACACCGGGGAGCTGTTTTTT.

In this sample, this clonotype turned up many times. V and J are TRBV20-1 and TRBJ2-1; TRBD1 matches at 8 bases. V shed 1 base and J 4 bases; nucleotides not matched to a gene: 6. The CDR3 totals 15 residues. The germline gives CDR1 DFQATT, CDR2 SNEGSKA (reference sequence). This CDR3 reads CSARVDRVIYNEQFF. The CDR3 DNA reads as TGCAGTGCTAGAGTGGACAGGGTTATTTACAATGAGCAGTTCTTC.

This clonotype was picked up many times. The chain has TRBV7-9 and TRBJ1-4, with no clear D. CDR3 size: 14 residues. CDR1 SEHNR and CDR2 FQNEAQ come from the germline V gene (reference sequence). The V and J ends lost 3 bases and 0 bases respectively, with 5 bases between them. The CDR3, as DNA: TGTGCCAGCAGCTTCAAAGCAACTAATGAAAAACTGTTTTTT. As protein: CASSFKATNEKLFF.

CDR3 protein: CASSELPVKNIQYF. CDR3 coding DNA: TGTGCCAGCAGTGAACTACCAGTAAAAAACATTCAGTACTTC. The J gene is TRBJ2-4, the V gene TRBV2; D is undetermined. The germline V and J ends were trimmed by 2 bases and 4 bases, with 9 bases remaining between them. From germline, CDR1 is SNHLY and CDR2 FYNNEI. This CDR3 has 14 residues.

On this clonotype: A much larger clone is a single base away; this may be a read error. This chain joins TRBV11-2 and TRBJ2-7; tentative D call: TRBD1 (5 bases). This CDR3 has 13 residues. CDR1 is SGHAT and CDR2 is FQNNGV in the germline V gene. V lost 6 bases and J lost 1, with 10 bases in between. CDR3 protein: CASRSQGSYEQYV. The CDR3 DNA reads TGTGCCAGCAGGTCCCAGGGTTCCTACGAGCAGTACGTC.

The chain uses TRBV7-9 and TRBJ2-5, with 7 bases fitting TRBD2. The CDR3 loop spans 14 amino acids. J was trimmed by 2 bases and V by 5 bases; bases with no gene match: 5. Germline V lookup: CDR1 SEHNR, CDR2 FQNEAQ (reference sequence). The chain's CDR3 is CASSPAGLQETQYF. As DNA, the CDR3 is TGTGCCAGCAGCCCCGCGGGACTACAAGAGACCCAGTACTTC.

This clonotype was seen more than once but under ten times. The gene calls are TRBV11-2 and TRBJ2-1; 7 bases map to TRBD1. J lost 1 base, V lost 4 bases, and 4 bases had no gene match. The CDR3 runs 15 residues. Germline-derived CDR1 and CDR2 are SGHAT and FQNNGV. In DNA form, the CDR3 reads TGTGCCAGCAGCTCACGACAGGGATCCTACAATGAGCAGTTCTTC. Encoded protein: CASSSRQGSYNEQFF.

This clonotype was seen more than once but under ten times. The rearrangement links TRBV28 to TRBJ2-7; 7 bases are shared with TRBD2. The CDR3 consists of 16 residues. CDR1 and CDR2 (germline): MDHEN, SYDVKM. J lost 2 bases, V lost 4 bases, and 11 bases had no gene match. CDR3 in DNA: TGTGCCAGCAGTTCCCCCGGGCTAGCGGAGACCTACGAGCAGTACTTC. Translated, it gives CASSSPGLAETYEQYF. The complete variable domain, with remaining parts taken from reference TRBV28 and TRBJ2-7, reads DVKVTQSSRYLVKRTGEKVFLECVQDMDHENMFWYRQDPGLGLRLIYFSYDVKMKEKGDIPEGYSVSREKKERFSLILESASTNQTSMYLCASSSPGLAETYEQYFGPGTRLTVT.

This clonotype has more than one count but fewer than ten. The chain joins TRBV6-5 to TRBJ1-2; perhaps TRBD1 as D (6 bases). Germline CDR1 MNHEY, CDR2 SVGAGI. V lost 0 bases and J lost 8, with 10 bases in between. The length of the CDR3 is 13 residues. CDR3 sequence (DNA): TGTGCCAGCAGTTACTCCAGGGGCCGCGGCTACACCTTC. It specifies CASSYSRGRGYTF.

This clonotype was picked up a small number of times. V gene TRBV27 combines with J gene TRBJ2-2; D is unresolved. The germline V and J ends were trimmed by 7 bases and 3 bases, with 12 bases remaining between them. Germline CDR1 and CDR2: MNHEY and SMNVEV (reference sequence). The CDR3 is 14 amino acids. The CDR3: CASKEWDDTGELFF. The CDR3 DNA follows: TGTGCCAGCAAAGAATGGGATGACACCGGGGAGCTGTTTTTT.

The chain employs TRBV2 and TRBJ2-3; 8 nucleotides agree with TRBD2. With 6 bases clipped from V and 5 bases from J, the junction kept 13 bases outside the gene matches. The CDR3 runs 16 residues. Germline values: CDR1 SNHLY, CDR2 FYNNEI. Here the CDR3 reads CASRGYREGSGDTQYF. CDR3 nucleotide sequence: TGTGCCAGCAGAGGCTATCGGGAGGGGTCCGGAGATACGCAGTATTTT.

At least ten counts were recorded for this clonotype. The chain has TRBV5-1 and TRBJ2-7, with 11 bases identical to TRBD1. The CDR3 is made up of 15 amino acids. CDR1 is SGHRS and CDR2 is YFSETQ in the germline V gene. The trim removed 1 base at V and 2 bases at J, leaving 2 bases unmatched. This CDR3 reads CASSLKGQGAYEQYF. The CDR3 nucleotides are TGCGCCAGCAGCTTGAAGGGACAGGGGGCCTACGAGCAGTACTTC.

This clonotype was counted only a few times. J is TRBJ2-2 and V is TRBV7-8; the match to TRBD2 covers 10 bases. Germline trimming cut 2 bases from V and 4 bases from J; bases unmatched to any gene: 13. Germline V gene lookup returns CDR1 SGHVS and CDR2 FQNEAQ. The CDR3 has 19 amino acids. CDR3 in DNA: TGTGCCAGCAGCTTACTCTCCCTAGCGGGGGTGGTTCTCACCGGGGAGCTGTTTTTT. Its translation is CASSLLSLAGVVLTGELFF.

The chain combines TRBV20-1 with TRBJ2-3, with 7 bases aligning to TRBD2. The J segment lost 4 bases and the V segment lost 0 bases, leaving 22 bases of the junction unmatched. Germline V gives CDR1 DFQATT, CDR2 SNEGSKA (reference sequence). The CDR3 is 20 residues long. The chain's CDR3 is CSARDRFHTGGSNSADTQYF. The CDR3 DNA reads TGCAGTGCTAGAGATCGGTTCCACACGGGCGGGAGTAATTCCGCAGATACGCAGTATTTT.

This clonotype was recorded only once. A much larger clone differs by one base, so this may be a read error. This sequence joins TRBV4-1 and TRBJ1-5, with 11 bases that match TRBD1. This CDR3 region has 17 residues. V dropped 1 base and J dropped 3; count of bases not matched to a gene: 5. The germline V gene encodes CDR1 MGHRA and CDR2 YSYEKL. CDR3 loop: CASSQGPGQGANQPQHF. CDR3 nucleotides: TGCGCCAGCAGCCAAGGACCCGGACAGGGGGCCAATCAGCCCCAGCATTTT.

This clonotype has ten or more counts. This chain connects TRBV7-8 to TRBJ1-1; possibly TRBD1 for D (6 bases). The CDR3 runs to 15 residues. V dropped 0 bases and J dropped 1 base, with 9 bases sitting between them. From germline, CDR1 is SGHVS and CDR2 FQNEAQ. This CDR3 is CASSLAPGANTEAFF. The CDR3 bases are TGTGCCAGCAGCTTAGCCCCAGGGGCGAACACTGAAGCTTTCTTT.